This T cell receptor beta chain was obtained from a study of shared clonotypes between healthy human individuals. Findings and caveats of the study: Sharing across several donors was seen in 4.5% to 6.5% of naive CD4 clonotypes.

The assay was immunoSEQ multiplex PCR, and TCRdb's table has in-frame clones only and misses some. The sample holds some 2,000,000 clones; less than 95% are singletons and the top ten take about 1.1%. The V gene lost 7 bases and the J gene lost 5 bases, with 17 bases spanning the gap. The CDR3 is 14 residues long. Germline V gene lookup returns CDR1 SGHTA and CDR2 FQGNSA. Naive CD8 cells comprised CD45RO-negative, CCR7-positively selected cells, excluding terminally differentiated effector memory CD45RA+ cells. Details on this clone: Antigen: not known.

The sample consisted of naive CD8+ T cells sorted from blood. The chain has TRBV7-2 and TRBJ2-5, with D possibly matching TRBD2 (6 bases). The receptor was derived from a man aged 18 to 35 in good health. CDR3 sequence (DNA): TGTGCCAGCAAGGGACTCGACGTCCTGGAGACCCAGTACTTC. Its protein product is CASKGLDVLETQYF.